This T cell receptor beta chain was found in a study of post-analysis software for immune sequencing data. As for the study in general: Disease courses included relapsing-remitting, secondary progressive and progressive-relapsing multiple sclerosis.

Unique molecular identifiers were built into the TCR beta cDNA libraries. Out of roughly 1 to 10 million T cells, about 520,000 cDNA molecules were generated. TCRdb passed the PCR reads through MiXCR, listing each CDR3 protein once. In the table there are around 250,000 distinct CDR3 sequences, 35% to 40% of which are singletons. With respect to this clonotype: The antigen remains unidentified.

General observations from the study: Controls had lower frequencies than patients of four or five TRBV segments, which included TRBV5-6, TRBV5-1 and TRBV20-1. With F measure, samples from one preparation batch clustered together strongly. Significantly decreased normalized Chao1 diversity was recorded for multiple sclerosis patients relative to controls.

Per germline, CDR1 SGHDT and CDR2 YYEEEE. V trimming: 2 bases; J trimming: 8 bases; junction bases outside the gene matches: 11. This CDR3 is built from 16 residues. This TCR was sampled from a girl aged 5-17 years with multiple sclerosis. Sequencing was carried out using blood. The J gene is TRBJ2-1, the V gene TRBV5-6; TRBD2 agrees at 9 bases. In DNA, the CDR3 is TGTGCCAGCAGCTTACCGTCGCGGGAGGGCGATGATGAGCAGTTCTTC. Translated: CASSLPSREGDDEQFF.